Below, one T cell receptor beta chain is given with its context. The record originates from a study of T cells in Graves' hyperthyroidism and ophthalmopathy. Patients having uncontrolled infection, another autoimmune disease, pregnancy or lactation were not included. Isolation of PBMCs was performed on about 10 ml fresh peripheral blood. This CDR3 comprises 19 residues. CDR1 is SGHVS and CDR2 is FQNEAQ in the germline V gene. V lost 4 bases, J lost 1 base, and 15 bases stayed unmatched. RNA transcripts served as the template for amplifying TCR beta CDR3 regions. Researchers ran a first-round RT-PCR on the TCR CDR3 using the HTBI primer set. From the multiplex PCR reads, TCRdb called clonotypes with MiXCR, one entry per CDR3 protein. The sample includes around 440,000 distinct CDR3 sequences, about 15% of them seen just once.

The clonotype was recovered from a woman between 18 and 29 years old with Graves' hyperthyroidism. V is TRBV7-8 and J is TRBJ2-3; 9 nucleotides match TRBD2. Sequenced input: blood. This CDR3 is CASSSRRGGGGGRTDTQYF. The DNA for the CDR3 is TGTGCCAGCAGCTCACGGCGGGGGGGGGGGGGGGGGCGCACAGATACGCAGTATTTT.